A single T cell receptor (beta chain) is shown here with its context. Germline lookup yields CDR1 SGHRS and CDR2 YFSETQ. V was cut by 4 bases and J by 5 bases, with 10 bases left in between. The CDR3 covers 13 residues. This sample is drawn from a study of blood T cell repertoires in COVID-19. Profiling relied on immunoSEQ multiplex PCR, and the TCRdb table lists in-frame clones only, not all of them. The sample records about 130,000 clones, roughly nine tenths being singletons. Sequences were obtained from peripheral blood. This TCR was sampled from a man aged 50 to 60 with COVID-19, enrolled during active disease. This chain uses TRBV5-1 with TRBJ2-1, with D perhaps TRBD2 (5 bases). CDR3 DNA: TGCGCCAGCAGCCCTATACTAGACAATGAGCAGTTCTTC. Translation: CASSPILDNEQFF.